This TCR beta chain stems from a study of blood T cell repertoires in COVID-19. Study in general: COVID-19 samples, acute and convalescent, were from the United States, Italy and Spain.

Original analysis: Using reference gene primer amplification, nucleated cell counts were estimated. TCRdb keeps only in-frame clones here, not all; method: immunoSEQ multiplex PCR. The DNA gave D and trimming, while V, J and clone size come from that table. Of some 40,000 clones in the sample, around four fifths were seen once. This CDR3 comprises 17 residues. The germline V gene has CDR1 SNHLY and CDR2 FYNNEI. Trimming at V came to 5 bases and at J to 3 bases, leaving 11 bases not matched to a gene. This receptor was obtained from a man older than 75 with active or convalescent COVID-19. Material for sequencing was peripheral blood. The chain recombines TRBV2 with TRBJ2-1, with 9 nucleotides matching TRBD2. This chain's CDR3 is CASSLAGIMGGYNEQFF. CDR3 DNA sequence: TGTGCCAGCAGTCTAGCGGGAATAATGGGGGGCTACAATGAGCAGTTCTTC.